Below are 22 T cell receptor beta chains sequenced from a single sample in a study of shared clonotypes between healthy human individuals. Generated by immunoSEQ multiplex PCR, the TCRdb table keeps only in-frame clones and is missing some. The data hold about 610,000 clones, with more than 95% observed a single time. Source material: naive CD4+ T cells sorted from blood. Subset given: CD45RA+ positively selected. The receptors stem from a young woman in good health.

This clone was observed once. The chain combines TRBV5-6 with TRBJ2-5, with a weak D call TRBD2 (6 bases). Trimming removed 0 bases at V and 2 bases at J, with 14 bases between. Germline V gene lookup returns CDR1 SGHDT and CDR2 YYEEEE. The CDR3 is made up of 16 amino acids. The chain's CDR3 is CASSLGALGGQETQYF. The CDR3 DNA follows: TGTGCCAGCAGCTTGGGAGCCCTTGGGGGGCAAGAGACCCAGTACTTC.

V is TRBV5-1 and J is TRBJ1-2, with D possibly TRBD1 on 5 matching bases. V dropped 6 bases and J dropped 4 bases, with 13 bases sitting between them. Per the germline V gene, CDR1 is SGHRS and CDR2 is YFSETQ. The CDR3 extends over 13 amino acids. CDR3 sequence reads: CASNNRGGYGYTF. CDR3 sequence (DNA): TGCGCCAGCAACAACCGTGGGGGCTATGGCTACACCTTC. The whole variable domain, filled in from reference TRBV5-1 and TRBJ1-2, reads KAGVTQTPRYLIKTRGQQVTLSCSPISGHRSVSWYQQTPGQGLQFLFEYFSETQRNKGNFPGRFSGRQFSNSRSEMNVSTLELGDSALYLCASNNRGGYGYTFGSGTRLTVV.

V gene TRBV13 combines with J gene TRBJ1-5; TRBD1 is a possible D gene (6 bases). There are 16 residues in the CDR3. Germline V gene sequence: CDR1 PRHDT, CDR2 FYEKMQ (reference sequence). Trimming stripped 5 bases from V and 0 bases from J, with 14 bases between. The CDR3 DNA reads as TGTGCCAGCAGCCCAAGGGACATCTATAGCAATCAGCCCCAGCATTTT. Amino acids: CASSPRDIYSNQPQHF.

The chain employs TRBV28 and TRBJ1-1; D unresolved. The CDR3 consists of 12 residues. The V and J ends lost 4 bases and 7 bases respectively, with 10 bases between them. CDR1 is MDHEN, CDR2 SYDVKM, per germline. For the CDR3, the DNA is TGTGCCAGCAGTTGGGCCGTGGGTGAAGCTTTCTTT. Amino acid sequence: CASSWAVGEAFF.

This clone was counted only a few times. V usage is TRBV11-2 and J usage is TRBJ2-7; D unresolved. Germline V gene lookup returns CDR1 SGHAT and CDR2 FQNNGV. Trimming left V 6 bases short and J 0 bases short, with 6 bases between. This CDR3 is built from 12 residues. CDR3 in amino acids: CASSESSYEQYF. CDR3 sequence (DNA): TGTGCCAGCAGTGAGAGCTCCTACGAGCAGTACTTC.

J is TRBJ2-1 and V is TRBV6-1; D not certain. The germline V gene encodes CDR1 MNHNS and CDR2 SASEGT. The length of the CDR3 is 10 residues. Trimming pared 8 bases from V and 7 bases from J, leaving 6 bases between. The CDR3 loop reads CASGRNEQFF. Written as DNA, the CDR3 is TGTGCCAGCGGAAGAAATGAGCAGTTCTTC.

The chain recombines TRBV18 with TRBJ1-2; D gene unclear. V lost 2 bases and J lost 4, with 8 bases in between. Per germline, CDR1 KGHSH and CDR2 LQKENI. The CDR3 contains 13 residues. DNA for the CDR3: TGTGCCAGCTCACCAGCGGGCGGCTATGGCTACACCTTC. As protein: CASSPAGGYGYTF. Combining the CDR3 with reference TRBV18 and TRBJ1-2 gives the whole variable domain NAGVMQNPRHLVRRRGQEARLRCSPMKGHSHVYWYRQLPEEGLKFMVYLQKENIIDESGMPKERFSAEFPKEGPSILRIQQVVRGDSAAYFCASSPAGGYGYTFGSGTRLTVV.

The V call is TRBV30, the J call TRBJ2-1, with D possibly matching TRBD2 (5 bases). Germline loops: CDR1 GTSNPN, CDR2 SVGIG (reference sequence). The CDR3 extends over 14 amino acids. The V end was cut by 0 bases, the J end by 6 bases, with 12 bases between. The CDR3 spells CAWSVHSAGNEQFF. Here the CDR3 DNA reads TGTGCCTGGAGTGTACATTCGGCGGGCAATGAGCAGTTCTTC.

The chain joins TRBV5-1 to TRBJ1-3; D gene ambiguous. Trimming removed 4 bases at V and 2 bases at J, with 13 bases between. Germline values: CDR1 SGHRS, CDR2 YFSETQ. The CDR3 runs 15 residues. CDR3 nucleotide sequence: TGCGCCAGCAGCCGTGAAGGAGCCCCTGGAAACACCATATATTTT. This encodes CASSREGAPGNTIYF.

The rearrangement uses TRBV5-1 and TRBJ1-3; unclear D gene. V lost 3 bases and J lost 0, with 13 bases in between. This CDR3 region has 16 residues. Germline CDR1 reads SGHRS; CDR2 reads YFSETQ. This CDR3 reads CASSSARKRSGNTIYF. DNA of the CDR3: TGCGCCAGCAGCTCGGCACGGAAGCGCTCTGGAAACACCATATATTTT.

V and J are TRBV28 and TRBJ2-4; 9 bases fit TRBD1. The V and J ends lost 8 bases and 6 bases, in that order; junction bases with no gene match: 2. The CDR3 length is 12 residues. From germline, CDR1 is MDHEN and CDR2 SYDVKM. This CDR3 is CASGTGRNIQYF. CDR3 nucleotide sequence: TGTGCCAGCGGGACAGGGAGAAACATTCAGTACTTC.

The chain combines TRBV28 with TRBJ2-5; TRBD2 aligns across 7 bases. V lost 1 base to trimming and J lost 5 bases; unmatched junction nucleotides: 10. Germline CDR1 and CDR2: MDHEN and SYDVKM. The CDR3 is 16 amino acids. CDR3 DNA: TGTGCCAGCAGTTTATACCCGGGGGGTAGGGAGGAGACCCAGTACTTC. Amino acid sequence: CASSLYPGGREETQYF.

This rearrangement joins TRBV28 to TRBJ2-3; TRBD2 matches 8 bases. The germline V gene encodes CDR1 MDHEN and CDR2 SYDVKM. V dropped 1 base and J dropped 6; count of bases not matched to a gene: 9. The CDR3 has 16 amino acids. CDR3 sequence: CASSLYAGGGADTQYF. CDR3 nucleotides: TGTGCCAGCAGTTTATATGCGGGAGGAGGTGCGGATACGCAGTATTTT.

This chain uses TRBV11-3 with TRBJ1-5; unclear D gene. CDR1 is SGHNT and CDR2 is YENEEA in the germline V gene. This CDR3 has 17 amino acids. Trimming left V 3 bases short and J 0 bases short, with 15 bases between. The CDR3 bases are TGTGCCAGCAGCTTGCCCCCCGGGCCATATAGCAATCAGCCCCAGCATTTT. It yields the protein CASSLPPGPYSNQPQHF.

The V call is TRBV30, the J call TRBJ2-7, with 8 bases that match TRBD2. The CDR3 extends over 13 amino acids. Trimming at V came to 1 base and at J to 3 bases, leaving 2 bases not matched to a gene. Germline lookup yields CDR1 GTSNPN and CDR2 SVGIG (reference sequence). CDR3 sequence (DNA): TGTGCCTGGAGTGCTCGGGAGGGCTACGAGCAGTACTTC. This translates into CAWSAREGYEQYF.

The chain carries TRBV7-3 and TRBJ2-3; 10 bases map to TRBD2. The CDR3 is 14 residues long. Germline V gene data show CDR1 as SGHTA and CDR2 as FQGTGA. J lost 5 bases, V lost 7 bases, and 6 bases had no gene match. In DNA, the CDR3 is TGTGCCAGCACGCTAGCGGGAGCAGGAGATACGCAGTATTTT. It codes for CASTLAGAGDTQYF.

This clone occurred once. This sequence joins TRBV5-1 and TRBJ2-7; 14 nucleotides match TRBD2. This CDR3 has 19 residues. With 4 bases clipped from V and 3 bases from J, the junction kept 15 bases outside the gene matches. The germline CDR1 and CDR2 sequences are SGHRS and YFSETQ. The CDR3 loop is CASSRGLAGAGYISYEQYF. DNA of the CDR3: TGCGCCAGCAGCAGGGGACTAGCGGGAGCGGGGTATATAAGCTACGAGCAGTACTTC.

The chain combines TRBV18 with TRBJ1-1; maybe TRBD1 (5 bases). CDR3 length: 16 residues. Looked up from germline, CDR1 is KGHSH and CDR2 is LQKENI. Deletions cut 6 bases from V and 3 bases from J, with 20 bases between. Written as DNA, the CDR3 is TGTGCCAGCTCCCGAGCGGAAGGGGCGGTGGACACTGAAGCTTTCTTT. Its translation is CASSRAEGAVDTEAFF. Together with reference TRBV18 and TRBJ1-1, the CDR3 gives the full variable domain: NAGVMQNPRHLVRRRGQEARLRCSPMKGHSHVYWYRQLPEEGLKFMVYLQKENIIDESGMPKERFSAEFPKEGPSILRIQQVVRGDSAAYFCASSRAEGAVDTEAFFGQGTRLTVV.

The DNA for the CDR3 is TGCGCCAGCAGCTTGGAACTAGCGGGAGTCACCGGGGCCAAAAACATTCAGTACTTC. It encodes CASSLELAGVTGAKNIQYF. The rearrangement uses TRBV5-1 and TRBJ2-4, with 11 bases aligning to TRBD2. The CDR3 has 19 residues. The V gene end was trimmed by 0 bases and the J gene end by 1 base; junction bases not matched to a gene: 9. CDR1 SGHRS and CDR2 YFSETQ come from the germline V gene.

This chain links TRBV2 with TRBJ1-5; D gene ambiguous. CDR3 length: 13 amino acids. V was cut by 3 bases and J by 2 bases, with 5 bases left in between. The germline gives CDR1 SNHLY, CDR2 FYNNEI. In DNA, the CDR3 is TGTGCCAGCAGTGACGGCCGCAATCAGCCCCAGCATTTT. Its translation is CASSDGRNQPQHF.

This rearrangement joins TRBV28 to TRBJ1-1; D is unresolved. Germline assignment: CDR1 MDHEN and CDR2 SYDVKM. Trimming removed 7 bases from V and 10 bases from J, with 19 bases in between. The CDR3 sequence is 13 residues long. CDR3 amino acids: CASTHPPAVRAFF. Here the CDR3 DNA reads TGTGCCAGCACCCACCCCCCGGCAGTCAGAGCTTTCTTT.

The chain links TRBV28 to TRBJ2-5, with D perhaps matching TRBD2 (5 bases). The V gene lost 5 bases and the J gene lost 8 bases, with 12 bases spanning the gap. CDR1 and CDR2 from the germline V gene are MDHEN and SYDVKM. The CDR3 extends over 12 amino acids. The CDR3 loop reads CASSVRGATQYF. In nucleotides, the CDR3 is TGTGCCAGCAGTGTTCGGGGAGCTACCCAGTACTTC.